This TCR beta chain was recovered during a study of CD8 T cells in ankylosing spondylitis. On this clonotype: Antigen specificity is unknown.

The germline CDR1 and CDR2 sequences are SGHRS and YFSETQ. The V end lost 7 bases, the J end lost 0 bases, and 11 bases lay between the germline ends. This CDR3 has 15 amino acids. TCRdb re-called the 5' RACE reads with MiXCR, one entry per CDR3 protein. This repertoire shows 120,000 to 150,000 distinct CDR3 sequences, 7% to 9% found once; its top ten account for 6% to 9.5%. Study-wide points: There were earlier reports of some motif variants in reactive arthritis synovial fluid and blood.

The source of this sequence is a male donor with ankylosing spondylitis. Material for sequencing was synovial fluid, either unsorted or a sorted T cell fraction (not recorded which). The V call is TRBV5-1, the J call TRBJ2-6; D gene ambiguous. The CDR3 DNA follows: TGCGCCAGCTCTACTACGGCCTCTGGGGCCAACGTCCTGACTTTC. Translated: CASSTTASGANVLTF.